This T cell receptor beta chain was identified during a study of identical twins. Regarding the study as a whole: Memory repertoires showed no such pattern, whereas abundant cord blood beta clonotypes carried fewer insertions.

In germline, CDR1 is DFQATT, CDR2 SNEGSKA (reference sequence). Trimming took off 2 bases at V and 4 bases at J, with 15 bases between the two ends. The CDR3 has 14 residues. In TCRdb, the 5' RACE reads were re-called with MiXCR into one record per CDR3 protein. The data hold roughly 490,000 distinct CDR3 sequences, with 13% to 15% observed a single time. This clonotype has only a few counts. Its antigen is still unknown. These data are also associated with another study on yellow fever vaccine responses in identical twins.

The sequencing sample was made of CD4+ T cells sorted from blood. J is TRBJ2-7 and V is TRBV20-1; a weak D match, TRBD1 (6 bases). The sequence came from a woman aged 18-29 years in good health. The CDR3 reads CSARSQGLDYEQYF. The CDR3 region has the DNA TGCAGTGCTAGATCACAGGGTCTTGATTACGAGCAGTACTTC.